The entry that follows covers one T cell receptor (beta chain) sequence. TCR beta sequencing covered blood CD8+ and CD4+ T cells. Germline V lookup: CDR1 LNHNV, CDR2 YYDKDF (reference sequence). The CDR3 length is 17 residues. J lost 0 bases, V lost 0 bases, and 5 bases had no gene match. An amount of RNA that ranged from 0.5 to 1 ug was reverse transcribed with random hexamers. Amplification of TCR beta CDR3 used immunoSEQ multiplex PCR across 54 Vbeta and 13 Jbeta. Each CDR3 protein gets one entry after TCRdb re-called the immunoSEQ multiplex PCR reads with MiXCR. This table holds about 200,000 distinct CDR3 sequences, 90% to 95% found once. This entry is derived from a study of CD8 T cells in Susac syndrome.

The rearrangement links TRBV15 to TRBJ2-4, with TRBD1 identical over 7 bases. The clonotype comes from a human donor in good health. Sequenced material: CD4+ T cells from PBMCs. The CDR3 region has the DNA TGTGCCACCAGCAGAGAGCGGCAGGGGGTAGCCAAAAACATTCAGTACTTC. Translated: CATSRERQGVAKNIQYF. Complete variable domain (other parts from reference TRBV15 and TRBJ2-4): DAMVIQNPRYQVTQFGKPVTLSCSQTLNHNVMYWYQQKSSQAPKLLFHYYDKDFNNEADTPDNFQSRRPNTSFCFLDIRSPGLGDTAMYLCATSRERQGVAKNIQYFGAGTRLSVL.